This T cell receptor (beta chain) originates from a study of cytomegalovirus exposure and HLA in healthy donors. In the study overall: Later, an analysis reported that the approximately 120 validation repertoires had used the same platform as the 666 first-cohort repertoires.

The donors formed part of the approximately 130-subject validation cohort, distinct from the roughly 670-subject first cohort. Details on this clone: Its cognate antigen is unknown.

This table comes from immunoSEQ multiplex PCR, and its TCRdb copy is limited to in-frame clones, with some not included. The sample comprises tens of thousands of clones, about 94% of which are singletons, and 4% to 5.5% rests with the top ten. CDR3 length: 16 residues. V lost 5 bases to trimming and J lost 2 bases, with 18 bases between them. In germline, CDR1 is LNHDA, CDR2 SQIVND (reference sequence). Study-wide results and limits: There were some public TCRs occurring in many donors, but most TCR sequences were rare. Reports showed the classifier diagnosing cytomegalovirus status with high specificity and sensitivity.

This clonotype was obtained from a man aged 18 to 29 in good health and CMV-seropositive. Sequencing was done on a sample of PBMCs. The chain joins TRBV19 to TRBJ1-2; weak D call: TRBD1 (6 bases). The CDR3 region is CASSSWGHYSNYGYTF. CDR3 nucleotide sequence: TGTGCCAGTAGTTCTTGGGGACATTACTCAAACTATGGCTACACCTTC.